This TCR beta chain was sequenced in a study of CD8+ T cells in alopecia areata. Study-level information: Treated individuals took tofacitinib by mouth, 5 to 10 mg twice daily. A 6-month off-drug phase came after tofacitinib, which had lasted 6 to 18 months.

Isolated RNA was reverse transcribed into cDNA used as the sequencing template. Method: immunoSEQ multiplex PCR; TCRdb's copy keeps in-frame clones and lacks some. The table lists some 98,000 clones, 61% of them singletons. J gave up 5 bases and V 4 bases, and 6 bases lay outside the gene matches. CDR1 is MGHRA and CDR2 is YSYEKL in the germline V gene. This CDR3 has 14 amino acids. The treatment denotes: oral pan-JAK inhibitor, 5-10 mg twice daily. The TCR was taken from a human donor with alopecia areata. Sequencing used CD8+ T cells sorted from blood, obtained at week 4, from a patient treated with tofacitinib. V and J are TRBV4-1 and TRBJ2-7; 9 bases map to TRBD1. CDR3 nucleotides: TGCGCCAGCAGCCCCGGGACAGGGTCGGACGAGCAGTACTTC. Protein product: CASSPGTGSDEQYF.